A selection of T cell receptor beta chains follows, all from one sample in a study of OX40 agonist ivuxolimab in advanced cancers. Sequencing used immunoSEQ multiplex PCR; TCRdb keeps in-frame clones, though not all of them. The profile shows about 31,000 clones, more than 75% of them singletons. The starting material was CD4+ or CD8+ T cells sorted from blood, obtained in a trial of the OX40 agonist ivuxolimab. These receptors all stem from an adult with an advanced solid tumor such as melanoma, head and neck, liver or kidney cancer. CDR3s include the opening cysteine and the closing phenylalanine or tryptophan. D genes are given only for firm matches. Some rows mark clone size as missing; the rest say once, few, many or name a class of expanded clone.

V gene	J gene	clone size	D gene	CDR3 protein	CDR3 DNA
TRBV11-2	TRBJ2-7	-	TRBD2	CASSLLAGRDYEQYF	TGTGCCAGCAGCTTACTAGCGGGAAGGGACTACGAGCAGTACTTC
TRBV5-4	TRBJ2-3	once	TRBD2	CASTSWGLAPDTQYF	TGTGCCAGCACCAGTTGGGGACTAGCCCCAGATACGCAGTATTTT
TRBV28	TRBJ1-5	-	-	CASGDPRHQPQHF	TGTGCCAGCGGGGACCCTCGTCATCAGCCCCAGCATTTT
TRBV28	TRBJ2-7	-	-	CASSFRSREQYF	TGTGCCAGCAGTTTTCGGTCTAGAGAGCAGTACTTC
TRBV28	TRBJ2-1	-	-	CASSLGGGWYNEQFF	TGTGCCAGCAGCCTAGGCGGGGGCTGGTACAATGAGCAGTTCTTC
TRBV28	TRBJ2-7	-	TRBD1	CASSVTGQAYEQYF	TGTGCCAGCAGTGTAACGGGACAGGCTTACGAGCAGTACTTC
TRBV19	TRBJ2-1	-	TRBD2	CASSMGSGSPSYNEQFF	TGTGCCAGTAGTATGGGTAGCGGGAGTCCCTCCTACAATGAGCAGTTCTTC
TRBV11-2	TRBJ2-4	-	-	CASSFGPGATRF	-
TRBV19	TRBJ2-1	-	-	CASSRRDTHNEQFF	TGTGCCAGTAGCAGACGGGACACCCACAATGAGCAGTTCTTC
TRBV5-1	TRBJ2-6	-	-	CASSNTGVPSGANVLTF	TGCGCCAGCAGCAATACGGGTGTGCCCTCTGGGGCCAACGTCCTGACTTTC
TRBV5-6	TRBJ2-5	-	TRBD1	CASSGDRGRETQYF	TGTGCCAGCAGTGGGGACAGGGGGCGAGAGACCCAGTACTTC
TRBV9	TRBJ2-3	-	-	CASSVVGQPTDTQYF	TGTGCCAGCAGCGTAGTAGGACAGCCCACAGATACGCAGTATTTT
TRBV9	TRBJ2-1	once	-	CASSVTDYNEQFF	TGTGCCAGCAGCGTAACTGACTACAATGAGCAGTTCTTC
TRBV5-1	TRBJ1-3	once	-	CASSLQQSSGNTIYF	TGCGCCAGCAGCCTCCAACAGTCGTCTGGAAACACCATATATTTT
TRBV2	TRBJ2-3	-	TRBD1	CASSATQGAADTQYF	TGTGCCAGCAGCGCGACACAGGGGGCCGCAGATACGCAGTATTTT
TRBV28	TRBJ2-1	-	TRBD1	CASTQRDRVFNEQFF	TGTGCCAGCACCCAAAGGGACAGGGTTTTCAATGAGCAGTTCTTC
TRBV29-1	TRBJ2-1	-	-	CSVEESGEQFF	TGCAGCGTTGAAGAGAGCGGTGAGCAGTTCTTC
TRBV11-3	TRBJ2-5	-	-	CASSLGSEQGTQYF	TGTGCCAGCAGCTTAGGATCGGAACAAGGGACCCAGTACTTC
TRBV28	TRBJ2-3	-	TRBD2	CASRSGLRGDTQYF	TGTGCCAGCAGATCGGGACTACGGGGGGATACGCAGTATTTT
TRBV19	TRBJ2-2	-	TRBD1	CASSILPLATGGQGRNTGELFF	TGTGCCAGTAGTATCCTCCCTCTAGCTACAGGGGGCCAGGGGAGGAACACCGGGGAGCTGTTTTTT
TRBV21-1	TRBJ2-7	once	-	CASSTHGTGGDFSSREQYF	TGTGCCAGCAGCACTCACGGGACAGGAGGGGACTTTTCCTCAAGGGAGCAGTACTTC
TRBV6-5	TRBJ2-2	-	-	CASSYGAGWDGELFF	TGTGCCAGCAGTTACGGGGCAGGGTGGGACGGGGAGCTGTTTTTT
TRBV6-6	TRBJ2-3	-	-	CASMEATSTDTQYF	TGTGCCAGCATGGAAGCGACTAGCACAGATACGCAGTATTTT
TRBV29-1	TRBJ1-1	-	TRBD1	CSVTGTAYTEAFF	TGCAGCGTAACCGGGACAGCCTACACTGAAGCTTTCTTT
TRBV28	TRBJ2-5	-	-	CASSPHRNQETQYF	TGTGCCAGCAGTCCTCACAGGAACCAAGAGACCCAGTACTTC
TRBV6-5	TRBJ2-7	-	TRBD1	CASSYGGQGHEQYF	TGTGCCAGCAGTTACGGGGGACAGGGCCACGAGCAGTACTTC
TRBV29-1	TRBJ2-7	-	TRBD2	CSVREDGYEQYF	TGCAGCGTTCGGGAGGACGGCTACGAGCAGTACTTC
TRBV10-3	TRBJ1-1	-	-	CAISESGRFTEAFF	TGTGCCATCAGTGAGTCCGGGCGGTTCACTGAAGCTTTCTTT
TRBV7-9	TRBJ1-3	-	-	CASSLFQGTGNTIYF	TGTGCCAGCAGCTTATTTCAGGGAACAGGAAACACCATATATTTT
TRBV27	TRBJ2-3	-	TRBD1	CASSRQGVDTQYF	TGTGCCAGCAGCCGACAGGGGGTAGATACGCAGTATTTT
TRBV20-1	TRBJ2-7	-	-	CSEGYSYEQYF	TGCAGTGAGGGGTACTCCTACGAGCAGTACTTC
TRBV14	TRBJ2-7	-	-	CASSRTLVSYEQYF	TGTGCCAGCAGCCGAACACTAGTATCCTACGAGCAGTACTTC
TRBV4-2	TRBJ1-5	-	-	CASSQGRSSNQPQHF	TGTGCCAGCAGCCAAGGAAGGAGTAGCAATCAGCCCCAGCATTTT
TRBV6-1	TRBJ1-5	-	-	CASTTGLAFNQPQHF	TGTGCCAGCACAACAGGGCTTGCTTTCAATCAGCCCCAGCATTTT
TRBV7-9	TRBJ2-7	-	TRBD2	CASSPSGGSYEQYF	TGTGCCAGCAGCCCAAGCGGGGGGTCCTACGAGCAGTACTTC
TRBV7-2	TRBJ2-7	-	-	CASSLGRDTYYEQYF	TGTGCCAGCAGCTTAGGGCGGGACACTTACTACGAGCAGTACTTC
TRBV4-2	TRBJ1-4	-	-	CASGDLATNEKLFF	TGTGCCAGCGGCGACCTTGCAACTAATGAAAAACTGTTTTTT
TRBV7-6	TRBJ2-7	-	-	CASSLNQNSYEQYF	TGTGCCAGCAGCTTAAACCAGAACTCCTACGAGCAGTACTTC
TRBV6-1	TRBJ1-2	-	-	CASSEAGRGVYGYTF	TGTGCCAGCAGTGAAGCCGGTAGGGGCGTCTATGGCTACACCTTC
TRBV7-9	TRBJ2-5	-	TRBD2	CASNLAGEETQYF	TGTGCCAGCAACTTGGCGGGAGAGGAGACCCAGTACTTC
TRBV11-2	TRBJ2-2	once	TRBD2	CASSSIAGANTGELFF	TGTGCCAGCAGCTCAATAGCGGGAGCGAACACCGGGGAGCTGTTTTTT
TRBV11-2	TRBJ2-3	-	-	CASSLAEWADTQYF	TGTGCCAGCAGCTTAGCGGAGTGGGCAGATACGCAGTATTTT
TRBV11-3	TRBJ2-1	-	TRBD1	CASSLAPGTGYNEQFF	TGTGCCAGCAGCTTAGCTCCCGGGACAGGCTACAATGAGCAGTTCTTC
TRBV5-5	TRBJ2-7	-	-	CASSWGVGTEQYF	TGTGCCAGCAGCTGGGGGGTCGGGACCGAGCAGTACTTC
TRBV7-9	TRBJ2-7	few	-	CASSGPGGEQYF	TGTGCCAGCAGCGGCCCGGGTGGCGAGCAGTACTTC
TRBV7-2	TRBJ2-1	-	-	CASSLDGSRYNEQFF	TGTGCCAGCAGCTTAGATGGGTCGCGGTACAATGAGCAGTTCTTC
TRBV5-6	TRBJ2-3	-	-	CASSLVSVQSTDTQYF	TGTGCCAGCAGCTTGGTTAGCGTACAGTCCACAGATACGCAGTATTTT
TRBV11-2	TRBJ1-2	once	-	CASSLPGRNYGYTF	TGTGCCAGCAGCTTGCCGGGGAGGAACTATGGCTACACCTTC
TRBV19	TRBJ2-7	-	TRBD2	CASSGLAGPYEQYF	TGTGCCAGTAGTGGGCTAGCGGGACCCTACGAGCAGTACTTC
TRBV6-5	TRBJ1-5	few	TRBD1	CASSPDRAQPQHF	TGTGCCAGCAGTCCGGACAGGGCTCAGCCCCAGCATTTT
TRBV18	TRBJ2-1	-	TRBD1	CASSQQGATYNEQFF	TGTGCCAGCTCACAACAGGGGGCGACCTACAATGAGCAGTTCTTC
TRBV4-1	TRBJ1-6	-	-	CASSQDVNSPLHF	TGCGCCAGCAGCCAAGATGTAAATTCACCCCTCCACTTT
TRBV7-9	TRBJ2-7	-	-	CASSPLTSSGEQYF	TGTGCCAGCAGCCCGCTCACCTCCTCGGGGGAGCAGTACTTC
TRBV7-9	TRBJ2-3	-	TRBD1	CASSFPGQGAGTQYF	TGTGCCAGCAGCTTTCCGGGACAGGGGGCAGGTACGCAGTATTTT
TRBV11-2	TRBJ2-5	-	TRBD2	CASSPGTAGMTQYF	TGTGCCAGCAGCCCTGGAACAGCGGGAATGACCCAGTACTTC